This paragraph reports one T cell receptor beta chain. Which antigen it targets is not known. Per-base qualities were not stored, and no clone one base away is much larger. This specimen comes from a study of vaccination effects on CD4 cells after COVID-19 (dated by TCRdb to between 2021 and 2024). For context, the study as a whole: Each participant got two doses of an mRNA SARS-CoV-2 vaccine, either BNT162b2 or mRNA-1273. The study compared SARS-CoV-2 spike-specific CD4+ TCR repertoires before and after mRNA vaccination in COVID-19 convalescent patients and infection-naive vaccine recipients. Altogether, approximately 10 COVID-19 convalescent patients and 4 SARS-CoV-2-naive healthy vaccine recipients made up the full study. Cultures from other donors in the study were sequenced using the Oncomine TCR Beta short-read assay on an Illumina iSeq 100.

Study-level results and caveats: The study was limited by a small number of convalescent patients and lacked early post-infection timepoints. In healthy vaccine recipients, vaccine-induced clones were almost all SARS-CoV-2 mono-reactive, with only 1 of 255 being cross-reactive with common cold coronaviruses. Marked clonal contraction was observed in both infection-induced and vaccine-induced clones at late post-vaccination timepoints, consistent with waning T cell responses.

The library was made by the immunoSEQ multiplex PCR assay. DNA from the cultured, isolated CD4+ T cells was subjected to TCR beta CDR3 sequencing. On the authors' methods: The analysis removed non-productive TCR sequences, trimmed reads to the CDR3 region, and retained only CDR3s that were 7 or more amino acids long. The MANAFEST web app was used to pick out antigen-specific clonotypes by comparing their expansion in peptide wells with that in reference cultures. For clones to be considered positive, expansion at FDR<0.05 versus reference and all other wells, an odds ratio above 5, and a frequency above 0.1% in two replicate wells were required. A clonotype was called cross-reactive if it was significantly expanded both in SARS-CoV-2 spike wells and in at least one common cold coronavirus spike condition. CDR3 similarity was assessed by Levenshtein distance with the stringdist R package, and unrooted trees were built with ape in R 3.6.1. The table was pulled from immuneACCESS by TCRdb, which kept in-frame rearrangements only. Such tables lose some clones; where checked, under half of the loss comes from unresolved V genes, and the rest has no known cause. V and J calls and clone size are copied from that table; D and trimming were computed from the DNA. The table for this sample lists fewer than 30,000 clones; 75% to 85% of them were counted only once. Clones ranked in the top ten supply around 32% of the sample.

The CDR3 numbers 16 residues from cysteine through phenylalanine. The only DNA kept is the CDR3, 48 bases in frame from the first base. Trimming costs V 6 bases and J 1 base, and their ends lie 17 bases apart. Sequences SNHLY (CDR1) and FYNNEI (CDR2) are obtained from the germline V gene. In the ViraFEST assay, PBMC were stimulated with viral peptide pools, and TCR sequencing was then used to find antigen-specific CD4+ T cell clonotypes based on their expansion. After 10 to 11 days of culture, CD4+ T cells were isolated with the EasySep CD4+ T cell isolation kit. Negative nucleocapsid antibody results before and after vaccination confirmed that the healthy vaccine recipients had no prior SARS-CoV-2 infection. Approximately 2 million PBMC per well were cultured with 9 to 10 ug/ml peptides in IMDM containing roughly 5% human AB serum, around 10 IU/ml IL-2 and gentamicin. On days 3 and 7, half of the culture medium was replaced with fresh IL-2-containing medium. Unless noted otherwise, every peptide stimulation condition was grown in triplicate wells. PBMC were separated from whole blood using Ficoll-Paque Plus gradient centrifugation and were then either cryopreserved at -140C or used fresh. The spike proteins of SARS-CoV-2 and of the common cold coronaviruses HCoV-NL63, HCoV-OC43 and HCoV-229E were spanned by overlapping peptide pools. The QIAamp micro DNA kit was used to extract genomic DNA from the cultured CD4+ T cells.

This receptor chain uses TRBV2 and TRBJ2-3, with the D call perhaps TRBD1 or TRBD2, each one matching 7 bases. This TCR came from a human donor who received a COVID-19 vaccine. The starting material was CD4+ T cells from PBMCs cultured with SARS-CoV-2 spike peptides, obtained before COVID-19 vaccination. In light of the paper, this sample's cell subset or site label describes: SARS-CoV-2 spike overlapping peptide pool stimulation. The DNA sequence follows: TGTGCCAGCAGAAGTGCGGGGGACAGACGCACAGATACGCAGTATTTT. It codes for CASRSAGDRRTDTQYF.